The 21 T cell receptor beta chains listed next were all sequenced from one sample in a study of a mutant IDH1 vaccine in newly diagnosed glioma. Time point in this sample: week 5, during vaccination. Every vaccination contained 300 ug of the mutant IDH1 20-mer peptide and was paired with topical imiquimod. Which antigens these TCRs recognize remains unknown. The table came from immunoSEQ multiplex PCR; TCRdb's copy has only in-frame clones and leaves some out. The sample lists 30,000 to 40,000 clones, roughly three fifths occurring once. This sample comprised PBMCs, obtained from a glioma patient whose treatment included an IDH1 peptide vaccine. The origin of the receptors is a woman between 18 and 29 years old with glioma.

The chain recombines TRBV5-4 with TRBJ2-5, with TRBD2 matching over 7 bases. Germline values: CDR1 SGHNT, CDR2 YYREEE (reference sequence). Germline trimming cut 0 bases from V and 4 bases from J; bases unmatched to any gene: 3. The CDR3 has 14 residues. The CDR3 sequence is CASSLVGRGETQYF. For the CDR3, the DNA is TGTGCCAGCAGCTTGGTTGGGAGGGGAGAGACCCAGTACTTC.

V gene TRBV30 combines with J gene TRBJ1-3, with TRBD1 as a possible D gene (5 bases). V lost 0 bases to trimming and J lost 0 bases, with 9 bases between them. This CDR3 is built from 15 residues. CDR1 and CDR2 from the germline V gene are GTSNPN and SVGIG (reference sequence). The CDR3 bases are TGTGCCTGGAGTGTACAGGCGAGCTCTGGAAACACCATATATTTT. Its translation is CAWSVQASSGNTIYF.

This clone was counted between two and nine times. CDR3 sequence reads: CASSRDSGLGYGYTF. CDR3 nucleotides: TGTGCCAGCAGTCGGGACAGCGGGCTTGGCTATGGCTACACCTTC. The chain couples TRBV6-5 to TRBJ1-2, with 7 bases matching TRBD1. The J segment lost 4 bases and the V segment lost 5 bases, leaving 10 bases of the junction unmatched. Germline CDR1 reads MNHEY; CDR2 reads SVGAGI. This CDR3 has 15 amino acids.

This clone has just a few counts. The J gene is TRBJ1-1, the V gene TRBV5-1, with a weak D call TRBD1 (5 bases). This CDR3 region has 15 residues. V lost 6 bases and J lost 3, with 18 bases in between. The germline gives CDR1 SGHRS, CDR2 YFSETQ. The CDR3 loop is CASNALGFRDTEAFF. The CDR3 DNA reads TGCGCCAGCAACGCTTTGGGCTTCAGGGACACTGAAGCTTTCTTT.

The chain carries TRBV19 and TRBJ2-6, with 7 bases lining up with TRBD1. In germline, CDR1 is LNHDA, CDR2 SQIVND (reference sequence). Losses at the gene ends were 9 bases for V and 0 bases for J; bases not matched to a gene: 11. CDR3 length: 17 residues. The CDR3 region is CASNSGQSFSGANVLTF. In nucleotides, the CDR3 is TGTGCCAGCAATTCGGGACAGTCTTTCTCTGGGGCCAACGTCCTGACTTTC.

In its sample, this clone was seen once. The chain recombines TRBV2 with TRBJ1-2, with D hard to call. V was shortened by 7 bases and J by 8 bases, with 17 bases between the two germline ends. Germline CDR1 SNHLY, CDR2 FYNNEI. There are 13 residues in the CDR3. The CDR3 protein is CASIRLLEMGYTF. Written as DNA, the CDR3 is TGTGCCAGCATCAGGCTGCTCGAGATGGGCTACACCTTC. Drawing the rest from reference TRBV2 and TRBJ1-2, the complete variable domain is EPEVTQTPSHQVTQMGQEVILRCVPISNHLYFYWYRQILGQKVEFLVSFYNNEISEKSEIFDDQFSVERPDGSNFTLKIRSTKLEDSAMYFCASIRLLEMGYTFGSGTRLTVV.

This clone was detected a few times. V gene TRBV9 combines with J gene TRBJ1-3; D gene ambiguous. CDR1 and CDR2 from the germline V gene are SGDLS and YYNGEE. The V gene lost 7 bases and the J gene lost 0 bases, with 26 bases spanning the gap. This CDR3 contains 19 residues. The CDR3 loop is CASPYQGLERLSSGNTIYF. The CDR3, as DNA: TGTGCCAGCCCCTACCAAGGCTTGGAACGTTTGAGCTCTGGAAACACCATATATTTT.

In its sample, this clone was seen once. The CDR3 reads CASSPQMDRGTEAFF. In DNA, the CDR3 is TGTGCCAGCTCACCACAAATGGACAGGGGAACTGAAGCTTTCTTT. This chain joins TRBV18 and TRBJ1-1; 9 nucleotides match TRBD1. Losses at the gene ends were 1 base for V and 5 bases for J; bases not matched to a gene: 5. CDR3 length equals 15 residues. CDR1 and CDR2 from the germline V gene are KGHSH and LQKENI.

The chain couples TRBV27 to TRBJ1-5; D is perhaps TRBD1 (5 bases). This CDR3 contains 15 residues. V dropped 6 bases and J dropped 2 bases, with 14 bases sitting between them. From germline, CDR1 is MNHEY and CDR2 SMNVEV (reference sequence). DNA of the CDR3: TGTGCCAGCAGCCCTGGGGGAGGAGGCAATCAGCCCCAGCATTTT. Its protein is CASSPGGGGNQPQHF.

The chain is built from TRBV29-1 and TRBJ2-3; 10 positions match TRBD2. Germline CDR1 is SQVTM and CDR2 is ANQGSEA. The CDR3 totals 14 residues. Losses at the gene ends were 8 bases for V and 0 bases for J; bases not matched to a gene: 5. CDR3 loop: CSTPSGGSTDTQYF. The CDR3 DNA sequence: TGCAGCACCCCTAGCGGGGGTAGCACAGATACGCAGTATTTT.

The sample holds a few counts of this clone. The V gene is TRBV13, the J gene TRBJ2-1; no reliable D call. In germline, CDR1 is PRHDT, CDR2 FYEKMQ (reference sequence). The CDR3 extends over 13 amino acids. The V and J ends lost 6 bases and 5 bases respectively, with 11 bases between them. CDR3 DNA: TGTGCCAGCAGTTGGGGAACAAACAATGAGCAGTTCTTC. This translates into CASSWGTNNEQFF. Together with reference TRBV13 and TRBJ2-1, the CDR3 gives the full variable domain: AAGVIQSPRHLIKEKRETATLKCYPIPRHDTVYWYQQGPGQDPQFLISFYEKMQSDKGSIPDRFSAQQFSDYHSELNMSSLELGDSALYFCASSWGTNNEQFFGPGTRLTVL.

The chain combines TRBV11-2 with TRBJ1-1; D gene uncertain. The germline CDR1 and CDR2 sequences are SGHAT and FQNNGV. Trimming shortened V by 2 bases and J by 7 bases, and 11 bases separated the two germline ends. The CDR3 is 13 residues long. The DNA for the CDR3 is TGTGCCAGCAGCTTACGCAGGTCCGTTGAAGCTTTCTTT. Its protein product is CASSLRRSVEAFF.

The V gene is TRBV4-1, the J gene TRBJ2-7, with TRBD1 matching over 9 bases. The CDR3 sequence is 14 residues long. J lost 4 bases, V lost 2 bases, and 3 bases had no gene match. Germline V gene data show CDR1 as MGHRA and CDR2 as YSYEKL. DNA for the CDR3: TGCGCCAGCAGCCAACCGGGACAGGGATACGAGCAGTACTTC. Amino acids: CASSQPGQGYEQYF.

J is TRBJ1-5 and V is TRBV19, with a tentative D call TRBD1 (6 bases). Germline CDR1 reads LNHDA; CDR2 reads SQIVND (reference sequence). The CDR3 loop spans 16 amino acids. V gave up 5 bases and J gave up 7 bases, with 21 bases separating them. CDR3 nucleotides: TGTGCCAGTAGTCCGGGCCCGACAGGTTCGGAACAGCCCCAGCATTTT. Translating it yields CASSPGPTGSEQPQHF. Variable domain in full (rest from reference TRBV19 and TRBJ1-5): DGGITQSPKYLFRKEGQNVTLSCEQNLNHDAMYWYRQDPGQGLRLIYYSQIVNDFQKGDIAEGYSVSREKKESFPLTVTSAQKNPTAFYLCASSPGPTGSEQPQHFGDGTRLSIL.

CDR3 residues: CASSPYLSGIGQSSYNEQFF. CDR3 nucleotides: TGCGCCAGCAGCCCGTACCTTAGCGGGATAGGACAGAGCTCCTACAATGAGCAGTTCTTC. The chain recombines TRBV5-1 with TRBJ2-1, with 8 bases fitting TRBD2. Germline CDR1 and CDR2: SGHRS and YFSETQ. The trim removed 4 bases at V and 0 bases at J, leaving 18 bases unmatched. The CDR3 contains 20 residues.

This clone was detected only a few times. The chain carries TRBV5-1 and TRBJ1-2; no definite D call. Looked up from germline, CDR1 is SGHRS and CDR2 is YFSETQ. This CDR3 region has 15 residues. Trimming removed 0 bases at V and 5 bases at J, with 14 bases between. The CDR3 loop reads CASSLEGRKTYGYTF. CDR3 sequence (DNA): TGCGCCAGCAGCTTGGAGGGCAGAAAGACTTATGGCTACACCTTC.

The CDR3 reads CASSQLSAGTVDGELFF. The CDR3 DNA sequence: TGCGCCAGCAGCCAACTGTCGGCCGGGACAGTGGACGGGGAGCTGTTTTTT. This chain links TRBV4-1 with TRBJ2-2; 7 bases align to TRBD1. Germline loops: CDR1 MGHRA, CDR2 YSYEKL. Losses at the gene ends were 2 bases for V and 7 bases for J; bases not matched to a gene: 13. CDR3 length: 17 amino acids.

The CDR3: CATGQGLDEQYF. The CDR3 DNA follows: TGTGCCACCGGACAGGGATTAGACGAGCAGTACTTC. The chain joins TRBV15 to TRBJ2-7, with 8 bases lining up with TRBD1. The CDR3 has 12 residues. The germline gives CDR1 LNHNV, CDR2 YYDKDF (reference sequence). The J segment lost 5 bases and the V segment lost 8 bases, leaving 5 bases of the junction unmatched.

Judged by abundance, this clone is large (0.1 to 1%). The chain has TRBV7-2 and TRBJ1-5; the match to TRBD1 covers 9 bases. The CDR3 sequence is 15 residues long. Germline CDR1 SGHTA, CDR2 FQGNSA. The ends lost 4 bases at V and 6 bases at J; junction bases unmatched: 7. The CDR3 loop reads CASSSGTGGSQPQHF. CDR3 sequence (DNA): TGTGCCAGCAGCTCAGGTACAGGGGGCTCTCAGCCCCAGCATTTT.

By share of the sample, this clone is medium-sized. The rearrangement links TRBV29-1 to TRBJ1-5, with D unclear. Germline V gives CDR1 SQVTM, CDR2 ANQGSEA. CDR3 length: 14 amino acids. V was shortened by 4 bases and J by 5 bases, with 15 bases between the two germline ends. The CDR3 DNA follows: TGCAGCGTTGCGAGTACCAGTCCGGATCAGCCCCAGCATTTT. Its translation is CSVASTSPDQPQHF.

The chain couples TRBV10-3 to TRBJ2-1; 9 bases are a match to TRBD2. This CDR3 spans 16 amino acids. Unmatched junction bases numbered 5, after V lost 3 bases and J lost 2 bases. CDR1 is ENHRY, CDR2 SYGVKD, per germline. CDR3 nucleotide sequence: TGTGCCATCAGTGACCTTAGCGGGAGTGCCTACAATGAGCAGTTCTTC. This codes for CAISDLSGSAYNEQFF.